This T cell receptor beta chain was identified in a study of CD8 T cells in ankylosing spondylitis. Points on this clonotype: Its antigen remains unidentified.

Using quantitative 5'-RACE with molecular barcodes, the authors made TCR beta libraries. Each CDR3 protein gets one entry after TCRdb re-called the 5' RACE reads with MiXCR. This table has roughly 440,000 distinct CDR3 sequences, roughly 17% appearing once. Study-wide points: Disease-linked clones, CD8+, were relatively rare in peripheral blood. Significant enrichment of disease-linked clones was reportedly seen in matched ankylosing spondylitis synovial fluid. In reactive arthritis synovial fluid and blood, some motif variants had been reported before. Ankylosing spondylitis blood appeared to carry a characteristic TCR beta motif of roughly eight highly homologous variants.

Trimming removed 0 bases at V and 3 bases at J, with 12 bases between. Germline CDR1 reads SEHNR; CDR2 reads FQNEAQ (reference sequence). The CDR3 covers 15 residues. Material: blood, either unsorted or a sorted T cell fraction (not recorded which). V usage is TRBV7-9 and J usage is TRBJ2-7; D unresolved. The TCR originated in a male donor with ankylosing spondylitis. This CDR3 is CASSLAGKGSYEQYF. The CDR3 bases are TGTGCCAGCAGCTTAGCAGGGAAGGGCAGCTACGAGCAGTACTTC.